The rows below give T cell receptor beta chains drawn from one sample of a study of blood T cell repertoires in COVID-19. Repertoires were generated with immunoSEQ multiplex PCR, while TCRdb's copy carries only in-frame clones and drops some. The sample carries about 160,000 clones, about 84% recorded once. Sequencing input: PBMCs or T cells enriched from blood (not recorded which). The receptor set was obtained from a woman aged 40 to 50 with acute COVID-19. Both conserved end residues are part of each CDR3. A D gene is named only where the DNA matches it firmly. Only some rows state a clone size, as once, few, many or a class for expanded clones.

d_gene,v_gene,j_gene,abundance,CDR3nt,CDR3aa
.,TRBV7-9,TRBJ1-1,.,TGTGCCAGCAGCTTTACATCGGGACACCTTGAGGCTTTCTTT,CASSFTSGHLEAFF
.,TRBV7-9,TRBJ2-2,.,TGTGCCAGCAGCCCGCGGTTAGCGGAGGGGACCGGGGAGCTGTTTTTT,CASSPRLAEGTGELFF
.,TRBV9,TRBJ1-2,.,TGTGCCAGCAGCCCCCGTTGGGGGCCCAACTATGGCTACACCTTC,CASSPRWGPNYGYTF
TRBD1,TRBV9,TRBJ2-2,.,TGTGCCAGCAGCGTGCAGGGGGAAGTGACCGGGGAGCTGTTTTTT,CASSVQGEVTGELFF
.,TRBV6-9,TRBJ2-2,.,TGTGCCAGCCACGTTTCCCCGGACAGAAGTAACACCGGGGAGCTGTTTTTT,CASHVSPDRSNTGELFF
.,TRBV19,TRBJ1-4,.,TGTGCCAGTAGTATATGGCAGGGAAACGAAAAACTGTTTTTT,CASSIWQGNEKLFF
.,TRBV7-8,TRBJ1-2,.,TGTGCCAGCAGCTTAGTGTCCAGAATCTATGGCTACACCTTC,CASSLVSRIYGYTF
.,TRBV14,TRBJ2-7,.,TGTGCCAGCAGCCTGACAGGCCCCGGGATGAGGGAGCAGTACTTC,CASSLTGPGMREQYF
TRBD2,TRBV6-2/TRBV6-3,TRBJ2-7,.,TGTGCCAGCAGTCCGGACGGGGGGTATGAGCAGTACTTC,CASSPDGGYEQYF
TRBD1,TRBV7-9,TRBJ1-1,.,TGTGCCAGCAGCTTCGACAGGGGCCGCCTCGAGGCTTTCTTT,CASSFDRGRLEAFF
TRBD2,TRBV5-1,TRBJ2-1,.,TGCGCCAGCAGCTTGATCAGCGGGAGGGCCGGGGAGCAGTTCTTC,CASSLISGRAGEQFF
.,TRBV15,TRBJ1-3,.,TGTGCCACCAGCAGAGATCGTCTCTCTGGAAACACCATATATTTT,CATSRDRLSGNTIYF
.,TRBV7-8,TRBJ1-5,.,TGTGCCAGCAGCTTAGCTTCAGGGTTAGAGCCCCAGCATTTT,CASSLASGLEPQHF
TRBD2,TRBV6-5,TRBJ2-2,.,TGTGCCAGCAGCCCGGGACTAGCACGCACCGGGGAGCTGTTTTTT,CASSPGLARTGELFF
.,TRBV29-1,TRBJ1-2,.,TGCAGCGTTCTGGGTGATGACAGGATTAACTATGGCTACACCTTC,CSVLGDDRINYGYTF
.,TRBV9,TRBJ2-1,.,TGTGCCAGCAGCGTAGGACACGAGCAGTTCTTC,CASSVGHEQFF
TRBD1,TRBV10-2,TRBJ2-2,.,TGCGCCAGCAGTGATATGGGACAGCCTAACACCGGGGAGCTGTTTTTT,CASSDMGQPNTGELFF
.,TRBV28,TRBJ1-4,.,TGTGCCAGCCAACAGGGAAATGAAAAACTGTTTTTT,CASQQGNEKLFF
.,TRBV27,TRBJ2-3,.,TGTGCCAGCAGTGCGCTCCTAGCGACTAGCACAGATACGCAGTATTTT,CASSALLATSTDTQYF
.,TRBV5-1,TRBJ1-2,.,TGCGCCAGCAGCTTGGAAGCCGGCATGGGGGCCACTGGTGGCTACACCTTC,CASSLEAGMGATGGYTF
TRBD2,TRBV5-5,TRBJ2-1,.,TGTGCCAGCAGCTTGGCTAGCGGGAATGAGCAGTTCTTC,CASSLASGNEQFF
.,TRBV3-1/TRBV3-2,TRBJ1-5,.,TGTGCCAGCAGCCAAGGACAGGCTAGCAATCAGCCCCAGCATTTT,CASSQGQASNQPQHF
TRBD2,TRBV2,TRBJ2-1,.,TGTGCCAGCGACGTCGGGACTAGAATCGATGAGCAGTTCTTC,CASDVGTRIDEQFF
.,TRBV19,TRBJ1-5,.,TGTGCCAGTACGGGGAGTTCCAATCAGCCCCAGCATTTT,CASTGSSNQPQHF
TRBD2,TRBV7-9,TRBJ2-1,.,TGTGCCAGCAGCTTAGGACTAGCGCCAGTAGGGGAGCAGTTCTTC,CASSLGLAPVGEQFF
TRBD2,TRBV5-6,TRBJ2-1,few,TGTGCCAGCAGCCCGGGACTAGCGGGAGGGAGATGGGATGAGCAGTTCTTC,CASSPGLAGGRWDEQFF
.,TRBV3-1/TRBV3-2,TRBJ2-2,.,TGTGCCAGCAGCTCGAGTCTGCTGGGGGAGCTGTTTTTT,CASSSSLLGELFF
.,TRBV27,TRBJ1-1,.,TGTGCCAGCAGTCAAACAGGGTACGGCACTGAAGCTTTCTTT,CASSQTGYGTEAFF
TRBD1,TRBV7-2,TRBJ1-1,.,TGTGCCAGCAGCTTTCCCAGGGGGGTGAACACTGAAGCTTTCTTT,CASSFPRGVNTEAFF
TRBD1,TRBV5-1,TRBJ2-2,.,TGCGCCAGCAATCAGGGGGCGAACACCGGGGAGCTGTTTTTT,CASNQGANTGELFF
.,TRBV7-2,TRBJ1-5,.,TGTGCCAGCAGCCCCGGCGGGGGGCTGCGACAGCCCCAGCATTTT,CASSPGGGLRQPQHF
.,TRBV11-3,TRBJ2-2,.,TGTGCCAGCAGCTTAGGTCGGGGAGGGGAGCTGTTTTTT,CASSLGRGGELFF
TRBD2,TRBV19,TRBJ2-3,.,TGTGCCAGTAGTCTTAGCGGGAACACAGATACGCAGTATTTT,CASSLSGNTDTQYF
TRBD1,TRBV3-1/TRBV3-2,TRBJ1-6,.,TGTGCCAGCAGCCTCGGACAGGGGAATTCACCCCTCCACTTT,CASSLGQGNSPLHF
.,TRBV18,TRBJ2-3,.,TGTGCCAGCTCACCAGCTCAGGGAGATACGCAGTATTTT,CASSPAQGDTQYF
TRBD1,TRBV7-9,TRBJ1-2,.,TGTGCCAGCAGCTCGTCTCCGGGACAGGGGACCTATGGCTACACCTTC,CASSSSPGQGTYGYTF
.,TRBV7-6,TRBJ2-1,.,TGTGCCAGCAGCTTAGAGGGACACTCGTACAATGAGCAGTTCTTC,CASSLEGHSYNEQFF
.,TRBV6-5,TRBJ1-4,.,TGTGCCAGCAGTTACTCCTCCCTTGAAAAACTGTTTTTT,CASSYSSLEKLFF
.,TRBV9,TRBJ2-1,.,TGTGCCAGCAGCCCCACGGGATCCTACAATGAGCAGTTCTTC,CASSPTGSYNEQFF
.,TRBV7-8,TRBJ1-5,.,TGTGCCAGCAGCGCTAACAGGGATAGCAATCAGCCCCAGCATTTT,CASSANRDSNQPQHF
TRBD2,TRBV9,TRBJ2-3,many,TGTGCCAGCTCCCCGGGGGGGGGCCCAGATACGCAGTATTTT,CASSPGGGPDTQYF
TRBD1,TRBV30,TRBJ1-2,.,TGTGCCTGGAGTGTAGGAGTCTACAGGGGGGCTGTTGGAGGCTACACCTTC,CAWSVGVYRGAVGGYTF
TRBD2,TRBV29-1,TRBJ2-6,.,TGCAGCGTTGAAGATCTTTGGGGGGGTTTGACTTTC,CSVEDLWGGLTF
.,TRBV12-3/TRBV12-4,TRBJ1-2,.,TGTGCCAGCAGCCTCGGACAGCGGGGCTACACCTTC,CASSLGQRGYTF
.,TRBV5-1,TRBJ1-1,once,TGCGCCAGCAGCTTGGCAGGAGAAGCTTTCTTT,CASSLAGEAFF
.,TRBV4-1,TRBJ2-6,.,TGCGCCAGCAGCCCCCCTGCTGGGGCCAACGTCCTGACTTTC,CASSPPAGANVLTF
.,TRBV9,TRBJ2-3,.,TGTGCCAGCAGCGTAGCGGGAGTTTCAGATACGCAGTATTTT,CASSVAGVSDTQYF
TRBD2,TRBV5-1,TRBJ2-1,once,TGCGCCAGCACCGGGACAGCCAAGACTAGCGGGAGAGAGAGTGGGTCCTACAATGAGCAGTTCTTC,CASTGTAKTSGRESGSYNEQFF
TRBD1,TRBV27,TRBJ2-3,.,TGTGCCAGCAGTCTGGACAGGGCTACTTCCACAGATACGCAGTATTTT,CASSLDRATSTDTQYF
.,TRBV19,TRBJ2-1,.,TGTGCCAGTGAGGAGGGCCTGTCCGGGGAGCAGTTCTTC,CASEEGLSGEQFF
.,TRBV27,TRBJ2-3,.,TGTGCCAGCAGTATCTCCAGAAGCACAGATACGCAGTATTTT,CASSISRSTDTQYF
TRBD1,TRBV5-1,TRBJ1-1,once,TGCGCCAGCAGCTTGAACAGGGGGGACACTGAAGCTTTCTTT,CASSLNRGDTEAFF
TRBD1,TRBV29-1,TRBJ2-3,once,TGCAGCGTTGATAGGGGGCTAGATACGCAGTATTTT,CSVDRGLDTQYF
TRBD1,TRBV6-4,TRBJ2-2,.,TGTGCCAGCAGTGCGACAGGGGGCTTTACCGGGGAGCTGTTTTTT,CASSATGGFTGELFF
TRBD2,TRBV7-9,TRBJ2-1,.,TGTGCCAGCAGCTTACCCGGACTAGCGGGGGACAATGAGCAGTTCTTC,CASSLPGLAGDNEQFF
.,TRBV19,TRBJ1-2,.,TGTGCCAGTAGTATCGGGGCAGGGGATGGCTACACCTTC,CASSIGAGDGYTF
TRBD1,TRBV7-9,TRBJ1-4,few,TGTGCCGTCCTCCGGACAGGGGGATCTAATGAAAAACTGTTTTTT,CAVLRTGGSNEKLFF
TRBD1,TRBV29-1,TRBJ2-7,.,TGCAGCGTTGCCGGAGACCTGACAGGGGCCTACGAGCAGTACTTC,CSVAGDLTGAYEQYF
.,TRBV27,TRBJ1-6,.,TGTGCCAGCAGGCCTAGACAGAGTAATAATTCACCCCTCCACTTT,CASRPRQSNNSPLHF